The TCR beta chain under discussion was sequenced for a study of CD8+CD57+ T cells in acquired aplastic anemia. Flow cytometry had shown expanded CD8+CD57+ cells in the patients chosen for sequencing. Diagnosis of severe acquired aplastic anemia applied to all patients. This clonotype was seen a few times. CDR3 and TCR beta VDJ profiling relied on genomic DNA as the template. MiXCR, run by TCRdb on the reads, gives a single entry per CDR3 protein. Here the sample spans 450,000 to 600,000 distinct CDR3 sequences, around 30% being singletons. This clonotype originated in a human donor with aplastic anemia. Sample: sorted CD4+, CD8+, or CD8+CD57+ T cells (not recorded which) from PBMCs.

CDR3 DNA: TGCAGTGCTACTGAGGGAGGGGGGAATGAAAAACTGTTTTTT. It codes for CSATEGGGNEKLFF. The V call is TRBV20-1, the J call TRBJ1-4; TRBD1 might be the D (6 bases). Germline V gene data show CDR1 as DFQATT and CDR2 as SNEGSKA (reference sequence). V lost 4 bases, J lost 5 bases, and 14 bases lay in between. The CDR3 has 14 residues.